These 26 T cell receptor beta chains were sequenced from one sample in a study of response to subunit inactivated influenza vaccine listed by TCRdb under 2018. The method behind the library was RT-PCR. Sequencing relied on an Illumina HiSeq 2500. TCRdb redid the processing of the public reads, applying fastp at Q25 and MiXCR, and retained in-frame beta chains. Rows with a matching CDR3 protein are joined into one entry that keeps the most common DNA and genes. The sample contains 550,000 to 650,000 distinct CDR3 sequences, 12% of them found a single time. The top ten hold 9.5% to 13% of the sample. The sequences come from PBMCs from blood, collected on the day of vaccination. Receptor source: a man aged 50 to 60 who received an inactivated influenza vaccine. Donor details come from another sample of the same person, matched by shared clones.

This clonotype was counted many times. The V gene is TRBV5-1, the J gene TRBJ2-1; 8 nucleotides agree with TRBD2. V shed 0 bases and J 6 bases; nucleotides not matched to a gene: 8. From germline, CDR1 is SGHRS and CDR2 YFSETQ. The CDR3 spans 16 residues. CDR3 region: CASSLGSAGGVNEQFF. The CDR3 region has the DNA TGCGCCAGCAGCTTGGGGTCCGCGGGGGGCGTCAATGAGCAGTTCTTC.

A few counts support this clonotype. This chain connects TRBV11-1 to TRBJ1-4, with 12 bases fitting TRBD1. From germline, CDR1 is SGHAT and CDR2 FQDESV (reference sequence). This CDR3 spans 18 amino acids. V lost 3 bases to trimming and J lost 5 bases; unmatched junction nucleotides: 10. The CDR3 region has the DNA TGTGCCAGCAGCTTCTCCGGGACAGGGGGCTCCCCGAATGAAAAACTGTTTTTT. Its protein product is CASSFSGTGGSPNEKLFF.

The sample holds many counts of this clonotype. The chain carries TRBV12-3 or TRBV12-4 and TRBJ2-7; the D gene is possibly TRBD1 (5 bases). V was pared by 7 bases and J by 3 bases, with 10 bases between. This CDR3 region has 12 residues. The CDR3 here is CASNADSYEQYF. CDR3 nucleotides: TGTGCCAGCAATGCAGACAGCTACGAGCAGTACTTC.

In DNA form, the CDR3 reads TGTGCCAGCAGCTTGTTCGGGAATCCTAACGAGCAGTACTTC. It translates to CASSLFGNPNEQYF. This rearrangement joins TRBV5-6 to TRBJ2-7; a weak D match, TRBD2 (5 bases). CDR3 length: 14 amino acids. Trimming cost V 1 base and J 5 bases, with 13 bases left between them. CDR1 is SGHDT, CDR2 YYEEEE, per germline.

V gene TRBV28 combines with J gene TRBJ2-2; D unresolved. This CDR3 is built from 15 residues. V was pared by 3 bases and J by 0 bases, with 8 bases between. Germline values: CDR1 MDHEN, CDR2 SYDVKM. DNA for the CDR3: TGTGCCAGCAGTTTTCGAGGTGCGAACACCGGGGAGCTGTTTTTT. Translation: CASSFRGANTGELFF.

The chain employs TRBV20-1 and TRBJ2-5; TRBD2 agrees at 11 bases. V gave up 0 bases and J gave up 5 bases; unmatched junction bases: 5. Germline V lookup: CDR1 DFQATT, CDR2 SNEGSKA (reference sequence). The CDR3 sequence is 15 residues long. In DNA form, the CDR3 reads TGCAGTGCTAGAGATTTTCGGACTAGCGGGGAGACCCAGTACTTC. Translated, it gives CSARDFRTSGETQYF.

There are a few counts of this clonotype. The chain is built from TRBV2 and TRBJ2-5, with 8 bases identical to TRBD2. V was pared by 6 bases and J by 5 bases, with 11 bases of the junction left unmatched. Germline assignment: CDR1 SNHLY and CDR2 FYNNEI. The CDR3 spans 15 residues. This CDR3 is CASSTGTRTIETQYF. The CDR3 coding sequence is TGTGCCAGCAGCACCGGGACTAGAACGATCGAGACCCAGTACTTC.

This clonotype was counted only a few times. The V and J genes are TRBV3-1 and TRBJ2-5, with D perhaps matching TRBD2 (6 bases). V shed 3 bases and J shed 5 bases, with 10 bases lying between them. The CDR3 is made up of 13 amino acids. Germline lookup yields CDR1 LGHDT and CDR2 YNNKEL (reference sequence). CDR3 DNA sequence: TGTGCCAGCAGCCAGCTAGGAGGGGAGACCCAGTACTTC. This sequence encodes CASSQLGGETQYF.

This clonotype turned up a few times. The V gene is TRBV18, the J gene TRBJ2-7; 9 bases fit TRBD2. Germline V gene lookup returns CDR1 KGHSH and CDR2 LQKENI. The CDR3 covers 16 residues. The J segment lost 2 bases and the V segment lost 2 bases, leaving 7 bases of the junction unmatched. The CDR3 sequence: CASSPITLAGPYEQYF. The CDR3 nucleotides are TGTGCCAGCTCACCAATTACCCTAGCGGGACCCTACGAGCAGTACTTC.

This clonotype was seen many times. The gene calls are TRBV2 and TRBJ2-1; 9 positions agree with TRBD2. Trimming removed 2 bases from V and 6 bases from J; junction bases left unmatched: 5. The CDR3 is 15 residues long. Germline V CDR1 and CDR2: SNHLY, FYNNEI. The CDR3 DNA follows: TGTGCCAGCAGTGAATCTAGCGGGACCCCCAATGAGCAGTTCTTC. Translated, it gives CASSESSGTPNEQFF.

This clonotype was recorded at least ten times. This sequence joins TRBV20-1 and TRBJ2-1, with D tentatively TRBD2 (6 bases). V was pared by 1 base and J by 9 bases, with 10 bases between. This CDR3 spans 12 amino acids. The germline V gene encodes CDR1 DFQATT and CDR2 SNEGSKA (reference sequence). CDR3 nucleotides: TGCAGTGCTAGAGTGAAGGGAGGTGAGCAGTTCTTC. Translated, it gives CSARVKGGEQFF.

This clonotype was counted ten times or more. J is TRBJ1-4 and V is TRBV12-3 or TRBV12-4, with 9 bases that match TRBD1. The CDR3 sequence is 15 residues long. Unmatched junction bases numbered 6, after V lost 6 bases and J lost 4 bases. The CDR3: CASSPGTGINEKLFF. DNA of the CDR3: TGTGCCAGCAGCCCCGGGACAGGGATTAATGAAAAACTGTTTTTT.

This clonotype has more than one count but fewer than ten. The chain employs TRBV5-1 and TRBJ2-5; D unclear. V lost 0 bases, J lost 0 bases, and 6 bases lay in between. CDR3 length: 14 residues. CDR1 and CDR2 from the germline V gene are SGHRS and YFSETQ. The CDR3 loop is CASSLVQNQETQYF. The CDR3 DNA is TGCGCCAGCAGCTTGGTACAAAACCAAGAGACCCAGTACTTC.

In its sample, this clonotype was seen many times. The rearrangement uses TRBV12-3 or TRBV12-4 and TRBJ2-5; TRBD1 aligns across 7 bases. The CDR3 runs 14 residues. Losses at the gene ends were 7 bases for V and 1 base for J; bases not matched to a gene: 6. DNA for the CDR3: TGTGCCAGCACCATGACAGGGATCCAAGAGACCCAGTACTTC. Translating gives CASTMTGIQETQYF.

This clonotype was seen only a few times. The V call is TRBV19, the J call TRBJ2-1; D is perhaps TRBD1 (5 bases). The CDR3 length is 16 residues. CDR1 LNHDA and CDR2 SQIVND come from the germline V gene (reference sequence). Trimming took 3 bases from V and 8 from J, leaving 20 bases between them. For the CDR3, the DNA is TGTGCCAGTAGTATCCCAGGGTCTCCCTTAGTTGATGAGCAGTTCTTC. Translation gives CASSIPGSPLVDEQFF.

This clonotype was counted between two and nine times. The genes are TRBV28 and TRBJ2-6, with D uncertain. V lost 8 bases and J lost 0, with 14 bases in between. The CDR3 spans 16 residues. Germline CDR1 and CDR2: MDHEN and SYDVKM. The CDR3 nucleotides are TGTGCCAGCCGGCCCCCTTACGGCTCTGGGGCCAACGTCCTGACTTTC. This translates into CASRPPYGSGANVLTF.

This clonotype turned up a few times. The chain joins TRBV6-2 or TRBV6-3 to TRBJ1-5, with D possibly TRBD1 on 6 matching bases. The V end lost 4 bases, the J end lost 4 bases, and 11 bases lay between the germline ends. The CDR3 length is 14 residues. Germline V gives CDR1 MNHEY, CDR2 SVGEGT. The CDR3 bases are TGTGCCAGCAGTTTACAGGGACTGAATCAGCCCCAGCATTTT. Amino acid sequence: CASSLQGLNQPQHF.

The rearrangement joins TRBV5-1 to TRBJ2-7; possibly TRBD2 for D (7 bases). CDR3 length: 16 residues. Germline lookup yields CDR1 SGHRS and CDR2 YFSETQ. Trimming left V 0 bases short and J 3 bases short, with 16 bases between. CDR3 in DNA: TGCGCCAGCAGCTTGGCCGGCGGGGGCTACCACTACGAGCAGTACTTC. This gives the protein CASSLAGGGYHYEQYF. Full variable domain (rest looked up from reference TRBV5-1 and TRBJ2-7): KAGVTQTPRYLIKTRGQQVTLSCSPISGHRSVSWYQQTPGQGLQFLFEYFSETQRNKGNFPGRFSGRQFSNSRSEMNVSTLELGDSALYLCASSLAGGGYHYEQYFGPGTRLTVT.

The V call is TRBV7-9, the J call TRBJ2-7; maybe TRBD1 (6 bases). The CDR3 runs to 12 residues. V lost 7 bases and J 6 bases, leaving 13 bases between the germline ends. Per germline, CDR1 SEHNR and CDR2 FQNEAQ (reference sequence). The CDR3 sequence is CASTLGAIEQYF. CDR3 DNA sequence: TGTGCCAGCACCCTGGGGGCGATCGAGCAGTACTTC.

This clonotype was counted ten times or more. The chain combines TRBV9 with TRBJ2-7, with D perhaps TRBD2 (6 bases). Germline V gene lookup returns CDR1 SGDLS and CDR2 YYNGEE. The CDR3 consists of 14 residues. With 4 bases removed from V and 6 bases from J, the gap between germline ends came to 17 bases. This CDR3 reads CASSYNLNGGEQYF. CDR3 nucleotides: TGTGCCAGCAGCTATAACCTAAACGGGGGCGAGCAGTACTTC.

J is TRBJ2-3 and V is TRBV5-1; 9 positions agree with TRBD1. Germline lookup yields CDR1 SGHRS and CDR2 YFSETQ. With 3 bases clipped from V and 0 bases from J, the junction kept 5 bases outside the gene matches. The CDR3 extends over 16 amino acids. The CDR3: CASSSGQGISTDTQYF. The CDR3 DNA reads as TGCGCCAGCAGCTCCGGACAGGGGATTAGCACAGATACGCAGTATTTT.

This clonotype has more than one count but fewer than ten. The J gene is TRBJ2-7, the V gene TRBV7-2, with 8 bases identical to TRBD1. Germline V gene sequence: CDR1 SGHTA, CDR2 FQGNSA. The CDR3 has 16 residues. Trimming removed 5 bases from V and 3 bases from J; junction bases left unmatched: 12. The CDR3 sequence: CASSQGADRGLYEQYF. In DNA, the CDR3 is TGTGCCAGCAGCCAGGGGGCCGACCGGGGGCTCTACGAGCAGTACTTC. Based on the CDR3 plus reference TRBV7-2 and TRBJ2-7, the full variable domain is GAGVSQSPSNKVTEKGKDVELRCDPISGHTALYWYRQSLGQGLEFLIYFQGNSAPDKSGLPSDRFSAERTGGSVSTLTIQRTQQEDSAVYLCASSQGADRGLYEQYFGPGTRLTVT.

The table lists this clonotype with a few counts. This chain uses TRBV5-6 with TRBJ2-7, with D perhaps TRBD1 (6 bases). This CDR3 spans 15 amino acids. The V end lost 0 bases, the J end lost 3 bases, and 13 bases lay between the germline ends. Germline V gives CDR1 SGHDT, CDR2 YYEEEE. CDR3 coding DNA: TGTGCCAGCAGCTTGGGCTTGGGGACAATCTACGAGCAGTACTTC. Its protein product is CASSLGLGTIYEQYF.

This clonotype was detected only a few times. With a much larger clone just one base away, this may be a read error. V and J are TRBV20-1 and TRBJ2-3, with TRBD2 matching over 9 bases. CDR1 is DFQATT, CDR2 SNEGSKA, per germline (reference sequence). The CDR3 covers 16 residues. The CDR3 DNA is TGCTGTGCTAGCCCGGGACCCGCGGGAGGGACAGATACGCAGTATTTT. It is translated as CCASPGPAGGTDTQYF.

A few counts support this clonotype. This rearrangement joins TRBV12-3 or TRBV12-4 to TRBJ1-2, with D tentatively TRBD1 (5 bases). This CDR3 has 14 amino acids. V lost 8 bases and J lost 8, with 21 bases in between. For the CDR3, the DNA is TGTGCCAGCGACGACGGAGCGGGTGGGGACGGCTACACCTTC. It encodes CASDDGAGGDGYTF.

The sample holds many counts of this clonotype. The J gene is TRBJ2-3, the V gene TRBV7-9; the match to TRBD2 covers 9 bases. The CDR3 loop spans 17 amino acids. Germline trimming cut 5 bases from V and 4 bases from J; bases unmatched to any gene: 13. In germline, CDR1 is SEHNR, CDR2 FQNEAQ (reference sequence). In DNA, the CDR3 is TGTGCCAGCAGCCCTGCCCTAGCGGGATTGAGGGCAGATACGCAGTATTTT. It codes for CASSPALAGLRADTQYF.